The present T cell receptor beta chain was sequenced within a study of shared clonotypes between healthy human individuals. Background on the study: Donors consisted of two women and three men between 18 and 49.

Germline V gives CDR1 SGHNT, CDR2 YYREEE (reference sequence). The CDR3 is 17 residues long. Germline trimming cut 4 bases from V and 3 bases from J; bases unmatched to any gene: 12. The protocol was immunoSEQ multiplex PCR, while the TCRdb copy is restricted to in-frame clones and leaves out a portion. There are about 1.1 million clones in the sample; 60% to 80% occur only once, and roughly 0.9% lies in the top ten. CD4+ cell separation produced CD45RA+ naive and CD45RA-negative memory subsets. The gene calls are TRBV5-4 and TRBJ1-3, with TRBD1 identical over 8 bases. The source is a man aged 18-30 years in good health. Some clones in this sample may be carry-over from other donors' samples. The sample consisted of memory CD4+ T cells from PBMCs. Regarding subset: CD45RA-negative fraction. CDR3 loop: CASSQVGGQAFGNTIYF. DNA for the CDR3: TGTGCCAGCAGCCAAGTGGGGGGACAGGCTTTTGGAAACACCATATATTTT.